The 5 T cell receptor beta chains reported below all come from one sample, sequenced in a study of regulatory T cells in long-lasting Graves disease (dated by TCRdb to about 2021). Read against the paper, the sample's time point label means: persistent/refractory GD, antithyroid drugs over 5 years with positive TRAb. For both TCR sequencing and RNA sequencing, RNA was extracted from PBMCs in TRIzol. The library was obtained by multiplex PCR. The sequencer was an Illumina HiSeq 4000. To build TCR beta libraries, CDR3 regions were amplified by Arm-PCR using iRepertoire HTBI primers. TCRdb passed the public sequencing reads through fastp at Q25 and MiXCR, retaining productive beta sequences. Identical CDR3 protein sequences are pooled into one entry, listed with their most common genes and DNA. The sample records about 470,000 distinct CDR3 sequences, less than 25% of which are singletons. The ten largest account for 7% to 9.5% of the sample.

Sample: peripheral blood mononuclear cells (PBMCs), taken when the disease was refractory, from a patient treated with antithyroid drugs. These receptors all come from a female donor with Graves disease.

This clonotype was counted only a few times. V is TRBV5-1 and J is TRBJ2-7, with D perhaps TRBD1 or TRBD2 (5 bases each). Germline CDR1 is SGHRS and CDR2 is YFSETQ. This CDR3 has 14 amino acids. Trimming pared 4 bases from V and 0 bases from J, leaving 11 bases between. CDR3 bases: TGCGCCAGCAGCGGCCCCGGGACCTCCTACGAGCAGTACTTC. Translated, it gives CASSGPGTSYEQYF.

The gene calls are TRBV7-2 and TRBJ2-7; D is uncertain. The germline V gene has CDR1 SGHTA and CDR2 FQGNSA. The V gene lost 5 bases and the J gene lost 2 bases, with 16 bases spanning the gap. The length of the CDR3 is 15 residues. CDR3 nucleotide sequence: TGTGCCAGCAGCAAAACTGTGGAAATAACCTACGAGCAGTACTTC. The encoded protein is CASSKTVEITYEQYF.

This clonotype showed up just a few times. V usage is TRBV20-1 and J usage is TRBJ2-3, with D unresolved. The CDR3 is 11 amino acids. Germline CDR1 reads DFQATT; CDR2 reads SNEGSKA (reference sequence). The germline V and J ends were trimmed by 2 bases and 6 bases, with 6 bases remaining between them. The CDR3 DNA sequence: TGCAGTGCTAGATTTGTTGATACGCAGTATTTT. This translates into CSARFVDTQYF.

J is TRBJ1-1 and V is TRBV5-1; D ambiguous. V was pared by 2 bases and J by 2 bases, with 13 bases between. Germline V CDR1 and CDR2: SGHRS, YFSETQ. This CDR3 contains 15 residues. As DNA, the CDR3 is TGCGCCAGCAGCTTTCTTACGGCTCTCAACACTGAAGCTTTCTTT. Translation gives CASSFLTALNTEAFF.

The genes are TRBV5-1 and TRBJ2-5; the D gene is possibly TRBD2 (5 bases). The V and J ends lost 4 bases and 4 bases respectively, with 20 bases between them. Per the germline V gene, CDR1 is SGHRS and CDR2 is YFSETQ. The CDR3 length is 16 residues. The CDR3 spells CASSPALGSVGETQYF. The DNA for the CDR3 is TGCGCCAGCAGCCCCGCACTGGGGAGCGTGGGAGAGACCCAGTACTTC.